The 10 T cell receptor beta chains presented below share a single source sample, sequenced in a study of cytomegalovirus exposure and HLA in healthy donors. Primers: 60 Vbeta forward and 13 Jbeta reverse. Method: immunoSEQ multiplex PCR; TCRdb's copy keeps in-frame clones and lacks some. The data hold around 130,000 clones, with around 70% observed a single time. The sample comprised PBMCs. The receptors were sampled from a man aged 40-49 years in good health and CMV-seropositive.

The gene calls are TRBV2 and TRBJ1-5, with no clear D. Germline V gene lookup returns CDR1 SNHLY and CDR2 FYNNEI. V gave up 9 bases and J gave up 0 bases, with 9 bases separating them. The CDR3 extends over 13 amino acids. CDR3 loop: CASTQDSNQPQHF. The CDR3 DNA is TGTGCCAGTACCCAGGATAGCAATCAGCCCCAGCATTTT. Drawing the rest from reference TRBV2 and TRBJ1-5, the complete variable domain is EPEVTQTPSHQVTQMGQEVILRCVPISNHLYFYWYRQILGQKVEFLVSFYNNEISEKSEIFDDQFSVERPDGSNFTLKIRSTKLEDSAMYFCASTQDSNQPQHFGDGTRLSIL.

The V and J genes are TRBV9 and TRBJ2-1; 9 nucleotides match TRBD2. The trim removed 3 bases at V and 8 bases at J, leaving 9 bases unmatched. From germline, CDR1 is SGDLS and CDR2 YYNGEE. This CDR3 is 15 amino acids long. DNA for the CDR3: TGTGCCAGCAGCGAAGAGATAGCGGGAGAGTATGAGCAGTTCTTC. Its protein is CASSEEIAGEYEQFF.

The V gene is TRBV5-4, the J gene TRBJ2-1, with 7 bases identical to TRBD1. Per germline, CDR1 SGHNT and CDR2 YYREEE (reference sequence). The CDR3 contains 16 residues. V dropped 3 bases and J dropped 8; count of bases not matched to a gene: 14. CDR3 sequence reads: CASSWPSQGWEDEQFF. As DNA, the CDR3 is TGTGCCAGCAGCTGGCCTTCACAGGGGTGGGAAGATGAGCAGTTCTTC.

This rearrangement joins TRBV5-1 to TRBJ2-1; D might be TRBD1 (6 bases). The CDR3 is made up of 14 amino acids. Germline V lookup: CDR1 SGHRS, CDR2 YFSETQ. V was trimmed by 0 bases and J by 5 bases, leaving 9 bases between them. The CDR3 is CASSLVAGDNEQFF. As DNA, the CDR3 is TGCGCCAGCAGCTTGGTAGCAGGGGACAATGAGCAGTTCTTC.

A few counts support this clone. This chain joins TRBV7-9 and TRBJ2-6; 9 bases map to TRBD1. J lost 0 bases, V lost 2 bases, and 5 bases had no gene match. Germline CDR1 is SEHNR and CDR2 is FQNEAQ (reference sequence). The CDR3 totals 18 residues. Here the CDR3 reads CASSLRQGETSGANVLTF. In DNA form, the CDR3 reads TGTGCCAGCAGCTTAAGACAGGGGGAAACCTCTGGGGCCAACGTCCTGACTTTC.

This rearrangement joins TRBV7-9 to TRBJ1-5, with D perhaps matching TRBD1 (6 bases). The CDR3 runs 12 residues. Germline V lookup: CDR1 SEHNR, CDR2 FQNEAQ (reference sequence). Trimming took off 4 bases at V and 9 bases at J, with 10 bases between the two ends. CDR3 in amino acids: CASSSRGGPQHF. CDR3 coding DNA: TGTGCCAGCAGCTCCCGAGGGGGGCCCCAGCATTTT.

The rearrangement links TRBV6-1 to TRBJ2-2, with TRBD1 matching 8 bases. V lost 6 bases to trimming and J lost 2 bases; unmatched junction nucleotides: 2. Germline CDR1 reads MNHNS; CDR2 reads SASEGT. There are 14 residues in the CDR3. CDR3 sequence reads: CASRGQVNTGELFF. Here the CDR3 DNA reads TGTGCCAGCAGGGGACAGGTCAACACCGGGGAGCTGTTTTTT.

The CDR3 loop is CASTTTSGMSHNEQFF. The CDR3, as DNA: TGTGCCAGCACCACGACTAGCGGGATGAGCCACAATGAGCAGTTCTTC. The rearrangement links TRBV4-2 to TRBJ2-1; TRBD2 matches 11 bases. Germline lookup yields CDR1 LGHNA and CDR2 YNFKEQ. Trimming took 7 bases from V and 5 from J; bases not matched to a gene: 10. This CDR3 has 16 residues.

This clone appeared once. V and J are TRBV11-2 and TRBJ2-3; TRBD2 agrees at 14 bases. The germline CDR1 and CDR2 sequences are SGHAT and FQNNGV. Trimming at V came to 5 bases and at J to 6 bases, leaving 7 bases not matched to a gene. This CDR3 contains 16 residues. In DNA, the CDR3 is TGTGCCAGCAGCCCTGGACTAGCGGGAGGATTGGATACGCAGTATTTT. It codes for CASSPGLAGGLDTQYF.

V and J are TRBV5-4 and TRBJ2-5; TRBD2 matches 9 bases. V dropped 0 bases and J dropped 0; count of bases not matched to a gene: 0. The V gene's germline CDR1 is SGHNT and CDR2 YYREEE (reference sequence). The CDR3 runs to 15 residues. CDR3 DNA sequence: TGTGCCAGCAGCTTGGCTAGCGGGGACCAAGAGACCCAGTACTTC. Its protein is CASSLASGDQETQYF.